This TCR beta chain originates from a study of blood T cell repertoires in COVID-19. Looking at the study overall: Samples came from the United States, Italy and Spain, spanning acute and convalescent COVID-19. The cDNA or gDNA used as material had been derived from T cells, B-cell-depleted T cells, or PBMCs.

Germline V gives CDR1 LNHDA, CDR2 SQIVND (reference sequence). This CDR3 is built from 17 residues. Unmatched junction bases numbered 10, after V lost 2 bases and J lost 4 bases. Cohort allocation depended upon clinical history that participants reported. Repertoires were generated with immunoSEQ multiplex PCR, while TCRdb's copy carries only in-frame clones and drops some. This table holds approximately 300,000 clones, around 86% found once. The clonotype originates from a man aged 60 to 69 who had recovered from COVID-19. The sequenced sample consisted of PBMCs or T cells enriched from blood (not recorded which). The rearrangement joins TRBV19 to TRBJ1-1, with 10 bases identical to TRBD1. In DNA, the CDR3 is TGTGCCAGTAGTATAAATACGCCCGGGACAGGGGCCACTGAAGCTTTCTTT. Protein product: CASSINTPGTGATEAFF.